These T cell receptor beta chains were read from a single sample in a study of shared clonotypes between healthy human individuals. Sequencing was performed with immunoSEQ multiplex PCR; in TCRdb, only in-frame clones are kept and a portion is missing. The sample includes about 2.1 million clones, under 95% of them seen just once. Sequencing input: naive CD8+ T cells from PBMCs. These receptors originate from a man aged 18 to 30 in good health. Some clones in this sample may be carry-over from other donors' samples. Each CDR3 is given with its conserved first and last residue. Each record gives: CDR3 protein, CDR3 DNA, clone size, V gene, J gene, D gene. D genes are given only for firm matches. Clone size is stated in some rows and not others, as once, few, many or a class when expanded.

CDR3 protein: CASSLAEQGAVGYTF
CDR3 DNA: TGTGCCAGCAGCTTGGCTGAACAGGGGGCGGTGGGCTACACCTTC
clone size: -
V gene: TRBV7-8
J gene: TRBJ1-2
D gene: TRBD1

CDR3 protein: CASSPPPPGSTDTQYF
CDR3 DNA: TGTGCCAGCAGCCCCCCCCCGCCAGGGTCGACAGATACGCAGTATTTT
clone size: -
V gene: TRBV7-9
J gene: TRBJ2-3
D gene: -

CDR3 protein: CASSPRGVGTDTQYF
CDR3 DNA: TGTGCCAGCAGCCCCCGGGGAGTAGGTACAGATACGCAGTATTTT
clone size: -
V gene: TRBV5-5
J gene: TRBJ2-3
D gene: -

CDR3 protein: CASSERGQDPPAQYF
CDR3 DNA: TGTGCCAGCAGTGAAAGGGGACAGGACCCCCCCGCCCAGTACTTC
clone size: once
V gene: TRBV2
J gene: TRBJ2-5
D gene: TRBD1

CDR3 protein: CASSSPTSGGSYEQYF
CDR3 DNA: TGTGCCAGCAGTTCTCCCACTAGCGGGGGATCCTACGAGCAGTACTTC
clone size: -
V gene: TRBV28
J gene: TRBJ2-7
D gene: TRBD2

CDR3 protein: CASSRQRYRGRAGELSYEQYF
CDR3 DNA: TGTGCCAGCAGCCGTCAGCGATACAGGGGAAGAGCGGGAGAGCTGTCCTACGAGCAGTACTTC
clone size: -
V gene: TRBV7-8
J gene: TRBJ2-7
D gene: -

CDR3 protein: CASSIGAGGYQPQHF
CDR3 DNA: TGTGCCAGTAGTATCGGGGCAGGGGGCTATCAGCCCCAGCATTTT
clone size: -
V gene: TRBV19
J gene: TRBJ1-5
D gene: TRBD1

CDR3 protein: CASSVNLAGGWETQYF
CDR3 DNA: TGTGCCAGCAGCGTAAACCTAGCGGGAGGATGGGAGACCCAGTACTTC
clone size: -
V gene: TRBV9
J gene: TRBJ2-5
D gene: TRBD2

CDR3 protein: CASSLNQATNEKLFF
CDR3 DNA: TGTGCCAGCAGTTTAAACCAGGCAACTAATGAAAAACTGTTTTTT
clone size: few
V gene: TRBV28
J gene: TRBJ1-4
D gene: -

CDR3 protein: CASSLVEHYEQYF
CDR3 DNA: TGTGCCAGCAGCTTAGTGGAACACTACGAGCAGTACTTC
clone size: -
V gene: TRBV7-9
J gene: TRBJ2-7
D gene: -

CDR3 protein: CASSPYDRASYGYTF
CDR3 DNA: TGTGCCAGCAGCCCTTATGACAGGGCCTCCTATGGCTACACCTTC
clone size: -
V gene: TRBV6-5
J gene: TRBJ1-2
D gene: TRBD1